These T cell receptor beta chains were read from a single sample in a study of shared clonotypes between healthy human individuals. TCRdb keeps only in-frame clones here, not all; method: immunoSEQ multiplex PCR. The repertoire holds 450,000 to 550,000 clones, with approximately 79% as singletons. Sequencing was carried out using PBMCs. These receptors originate from a woman in her thirties or forties in good health. Some clones in this sample may be carry-over from other donors' samples. The CDR3 runs from the conserved cysteine through the conserved F or W. A D gene is named only where the DNA matches it firmly. Some rows mark clone size as missing; the rest say once, few, many or name a class of expanded clone.

clone_size j_call d_call v_call cdr3_nt cdr3_aa
. TRBJ2-7 TRBD2 TRBV7-2 TGTGCCAGCAGCCTCGTTAGGAGACTAGCGGGAGGTCAGGACGAGCAGTACTTC CASSLVRRLAGGQDEQYF
. TRBJ2-7 TRBD2 TRBV14 TGTGCCAGCAGCCAATCCCGCCGGACTAGCGGGAGAGTCGAGCAGTACTTC CASSQSRRTSGRVEQYF
. TRBJ2-1 . TRBV7-2 TGTGCCAGCAGCCCAAGCCCTCACCGGGGGGCCCTCTACAATGAGCAGTTCTTC CASSPSPHRGALYNEQFF
. TRBJ2-3 TRBD2 TRBV5-8 TGTGCCAGCAGGACCCTGAGCGGGAGCGTGGGAGATACGCAGTATTTT CASRTLSGSVGDTQYF
few TRBJ2-1 TRBD2 TRBV2 TGTGCCAGCAGGGTAGCGGGAGGGCCCCACAATGAGCAGTTCTTC CASRVAGGPHNEQFF
. TRBJ1-3 . TRBV7-2 TGTGCCAGCAGAGAGGGGGGGCCGCGCTCTGGAAACACCATATATTTT CASREGGPRSGNTIYF
. TRBJ2-7 . TRBV4-3 TGCGCCAGCAGCCAAGACCGGGAGCTCGAGCAGTACTTC CASSQDRELEQYF
. TRBJ2-4 . TRBV6-1 TGTGCCAGCAGTGGGGGGGCAGGGCGGCGTGGCATTCAGTACTTC CASSGGAGRRGIQYF
few TRBJ2-7 . TRBV28 TGTGCCAGCAGCCCCGGGAGTCTCTCCTACGAGCAGTACTTC CASSPGSLSYEQYF
. TRBJ1-1 TRBD1 TRBV5-1 TGCGCCAGCAGCGCAGGGGGCGCGATGAGCACTGAAGCTTTCTTT CASSAGGAMSTEAFF
many TRBJ2-2 TRBD2 TRBV27 TGTGCCAGCAGTTTACTAGCGGGAGGGCTTACCGGGGAGCTGTTTTTT CASSLLAGGLTGELFF
. TRBJ2-3 TRBD2 TRBV9 TGTGCCAGCAGCCCAGCCCAACTAGCGGCTAGCACAGATACGCAGTATTTT CASSPAQLAASTDTQYF
. TRBJ2-1 . TRBV6-4 TGTGCCAGCAGTGACGACGCCCCGGCGAATGAGCAGTTCTTC CASSDDAPANEQFF
. TRBJ1-2 . TRBV28 TGTGCCAGCAGTTTGTATGGAAATTTAGGACTCAACTTC CASSLYGNLGLNF
. TRBJ2-1 . TRBV11-3 TGTGCCAGCAGCCTCACTATGGATTCTTACAATGAGCAGTTCTTC CASSLTMDSYNEQFF
. TRBJ2-2 TRBD2 TRBV19 TGTGCCAGTAGTCCCCTAGCGGGAGGTGCGAACACCGGGGAGCTGTTTTTT CASSPLAGGANTGELFF
. TRBJ1-2 . TRBV7-2 TGTGCCAGCAGCTTAGGAGGGGGGATACCATATGGCTACACCTTC CASSLGGGIPYGYTF
. TRBJ2-7 TRBD2 TRBV2 TGTGCCAGCAGTGAGGGGCTAGCGGGAGCCGGCGAGCAGTACTTC CASSEGLAGAGEQYF
. TRBJ1-5 . TRBV7-2 TGTGCCAGCAGCTTAGTGGAGAATCAGCCCCAGCATTTT CASSLVENQPQHF
. TRBJ2-5 TRBD2 TRBV28 TGTGCCAGCAGTTCCCACTTAGCGGGAGCGTGGACCCAGTACTTC CASSSHLAGAWTQYF
. TRBJ2-3 . TRBV7-9 TGTGCCGGGGGGGCGGCGTCCACAGATACGCAGTATTTT CAGGAASTDTQYF
. TRBJ2-7 . TRBV23-1 TGCGCCAGCAGTCAATCGGGGGCCGGCTGTCGGCCCGAGCAGTACTTC CASSQSGAGCRPEQYF
. TRBJ2-5 TRBD2 TRBV28 TGTGCCAGCAGTTTAGGCGGCCTAGCGGTCCAAGAGACCCAGTACTTC CASSLGGLAVQETQYF
. TRBJ2-3 . TRBV6-5 TGTGCCAGCAGTTACAGGACCGGGACCGGCACAGATACGCAGTATTTT CASSYRTGTGTDTQYF
few TRBJ2-1 . TRBV5-8 TGTGCCAGCAGCTTGAAAGTTACTAGGTCTTGGCAGTTCTTC CASSLKVTRSWQFF
. TRBJ2-7 TRBD1 TRBV7-9 TGTGCCAGCGAAGGGGGACAGACCTACGAGCAGTACTTC CASEGGQTYEQYF
. TRBJ1-1 . TRBV25-1 TGTGCCAGCAGTGAATCAGGGGAGGCTTTCTTT CASSESGEAFF
. TRBJ2-3 . TRBV4-2 TGTGCCAGCAGCCCCCGTGGGGGCCAAAGCACAGATACGCAGTATTTT CASSPRGGQSTDTQYF
. TRBJ2-7 TRBD1 TRBV6-5 TGTGCCAGCAGGCCGGACAGGGAATACTACGAGCAGTACTTC CASRPDREYYEQYF
. TRBJ2-2 TRBD2 TRBV18 TGTGCCAGCTCAAGTAGCGGGAGCTACACCGGGGAGCTGTTTTTT CASSSSGSYTGELFF
once TRBJ2-2 . TRBV28 TGTGCCAGCAAGGAAAACAGCATACACACCGGGGAGCTGTTTTTT CASKENSIHTGELFF
. TRBJ2-7 TRBD1 TRBV28 TGTGCCAGCAGTCCGGCGACAGGGGTGGACTACGAGCAGTACTTC CASSPATGVDYEQYF
few TRBJ1-1 TRBD1 TRBV6-1 TGTGCCAGCAGTGAAACACAGGGGTGGACTGAAGCTTTCTTT CASSETQGWTEAFF
. TRBJ2-7 . TRBV5-4 TGTGCCAGCAGCTTGGATGGCTATGGGGATGAGCAGTACTTC CASSLDGYGDEQYF
. TRBJ1-5 . TRBV28 TGTGCCAGCAGTTGGGCAGGGGAGGGCAATCAGCCCCAGCATTTT CASSWAGEGNQPQHF
. TRBJ2-7 TRBD1 TRBV10-3 TGTGCCATCAGTGAGGGGGACAGGGGAATTCGATCCTACGAGCAGTACTTC CAISEGDRGIRSYEQYF
. TRBJ2-2 . TRBV29-1 TGCAGCGCTGGGCGTCGGGAGGAGCTGTTTTTT CSAGRREELFF
. TRBJ1-1 TRBD1 TRBV28 TGTGCCAGCAGCAGACAGGGATTGGTGGACACTGAAGCTTTCTTT CASSRQGLVDTEAFF
. TRBJ2-3 . TRBV29-1 TGCAGCGTTCAAAGGGGCGAAACGACAGATACGCAGTATTTT CSVQRGETTDTQYF
. TRBJ2-1 . TRBV4-1 TGCGCCAGCAGCCAAGTTATAGAGACTAGTGAGTTCTTC CASSQVIETSEFF
once TRBJ2-1 . TRBV27 TGTGCCAGCAGTTTAGGGGTTGGGGGCTACAATGAGCAGTTCTTC CASSLGVGGYNEQFF
. TRBJ2-1 . TRBV4-2 TGTGCCAGCAGCCAGAACCCGGGGGCGCTCTACAATGAGCAGTTCTTC CASSQNPGALYNEQFF
. TRBJ2-1 TRBD1 TRBV2 TGTGCCAGCAGTGTACAGGGGGATGAGCAGTTCTTC CASSVQGDEQFF
once TRBJ2-1 . TRBV6-4 TGTGCCAGCAGTGAATCTGCCTCCTACAATGAGCAGTTCTTC CASSESASYNEQFF
many TRBJ1-5 . TRBV15 TGTGCCACCAGCAGGAATCTCGATAGCAATCAGCCCCAGCATTTT CATSRNLDSNQPQHF
. TRBJ2-5 . TRBV11-2 TGTGCCAGCAGCTTAGACCAAGAGACCCAGTACTTC CASSLDQETQYF
. TRBJ2-6 . TRBV10-3 TGTGCCATTACAGACAGAAGCTCTGGGGCCAACGTCCTGACTTTC CAITDRSSGANVLTF
. TRBJ2-1 TRBD1 TRBV10-1 TGCGCCAGCAGTGAGGCTCACAGGGGGAGCTCCTACAATGAGCAGTTCTTC CASSEAHRGSSYNEQFF
. TRBJ2-1 . TRBV27 TGTGCCAGCAGTCGGATGGCTTTATATGACAATGAGCAGTTCTTC CASSRMALYDNEQFF
. TRBJ2-7 TRBD2 TRBV9 TGTGCCAGCAGCGGCGGCTTGGGAGCGGGAGGATCCTACGAGCAGTACTTC CASSGGLGAGGSYEQYF
. TRBJ2-1 TRBD2 TRBV11-2 TGTGCCAGCAGCTTCTTTAGCGGGAGGTTCTTCAATGAGCAGTTCTTC CASSFFSGRFFNEQFF
. TRBJ2-1 TRBD2 TRBV5-1 TGCGCCAGCAGCTCGGGACTAGTCGAAAATGAGCAGTTCTTC CASSSGLVENEQFF
. TRBJ2-1 . TRBV10-3 TGTGCCATCAGTGAGTATTCAGGGCCTGGGGATGAGCAGTTCTTC CAISEYSGPGDEQFF
. TRBJ2-7 . TRBV28 TGTGCCAGCCAACACCCCACAACCTACGAGCAGTACTTC CASQHPTTYEQYF
. TRBJ2-1 TRBD2 TRBV7-2 TGTGCCAGCAGCTTGGGAGGGGAGGGGTCCTACAATGAGCAGTTCTTC CASSLGGEGSYNEQFF
. TRBJ2-2 TRBD2 TRBV4-3 TGCGCCAGCAGCCAATGGACCGGGAGGGACACCGGGGAGCTGTTTTTT CASSQWTGRDTGELFF
. TRBJ2-3 TRBD2 TRBV6-1 TGTGCCAGCAGCAGACTAGCGGGAGTTTCAGATACGCAGTATTTT CASSRLAGVSDTQYF
. TRBJ2-1 TRBD2 TRBV27 TGTGCCAGCAGTTTGTGGACTAGCGGGGACTACAATGAGCAGTTCTTC CASSLWTSGDYNEQFF
. TRBJ2-1 . TRBV5-4 TGTGCCAGCAGCCCTCCTGAGTCCCTCCTGAATGAGCAGTTCTTC CASSPPESLLNEQFF
. TRBJ2-1 TRBD2 TRBV27 TGTGCCAGCAGACCAGCGGGAGGGCTGGGTGAGCAGTTCTTC CASRPAGGLGEQFF